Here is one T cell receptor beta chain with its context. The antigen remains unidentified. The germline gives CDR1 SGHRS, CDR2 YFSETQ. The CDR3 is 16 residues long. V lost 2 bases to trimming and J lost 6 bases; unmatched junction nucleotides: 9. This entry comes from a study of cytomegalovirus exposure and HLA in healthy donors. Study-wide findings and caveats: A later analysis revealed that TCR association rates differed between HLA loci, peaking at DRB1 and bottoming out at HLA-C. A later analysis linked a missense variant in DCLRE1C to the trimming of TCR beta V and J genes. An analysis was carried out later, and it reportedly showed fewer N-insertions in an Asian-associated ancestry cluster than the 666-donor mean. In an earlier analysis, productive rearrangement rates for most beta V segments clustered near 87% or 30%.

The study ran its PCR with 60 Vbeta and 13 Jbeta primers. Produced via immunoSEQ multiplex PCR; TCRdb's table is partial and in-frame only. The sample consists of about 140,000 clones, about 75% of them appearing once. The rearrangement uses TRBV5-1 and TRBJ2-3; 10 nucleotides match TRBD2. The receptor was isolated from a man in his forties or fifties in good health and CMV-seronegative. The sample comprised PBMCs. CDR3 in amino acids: CASSLASGGALDTQYF. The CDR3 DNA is TGCGCCAGCAGCTTAGCAAGCGGGGGGGCCTTGGATACGCAGTATTTT. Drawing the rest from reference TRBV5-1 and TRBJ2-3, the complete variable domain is KAGVTQTPRYLIKTRGQQVTLSCSPISGHRSVSWYQQTPGQGLQFLFEYFSETQRNKGNFPGRFSGRQFSNSRSEMNVSTLELGDSALYLCASSLASGGALDTQYFGPGTRLTVL.